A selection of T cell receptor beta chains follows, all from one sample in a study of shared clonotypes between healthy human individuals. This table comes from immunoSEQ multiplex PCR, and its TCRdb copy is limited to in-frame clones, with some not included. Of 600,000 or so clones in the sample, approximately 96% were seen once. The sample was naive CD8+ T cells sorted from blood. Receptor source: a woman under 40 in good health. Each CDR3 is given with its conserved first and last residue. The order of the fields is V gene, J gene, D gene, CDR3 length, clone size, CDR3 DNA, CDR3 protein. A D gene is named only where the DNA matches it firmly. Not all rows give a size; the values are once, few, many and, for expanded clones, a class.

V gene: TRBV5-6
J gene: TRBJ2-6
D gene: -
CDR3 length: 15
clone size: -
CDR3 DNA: TGTGCCAGCAGCTTCCTAAACTCTGGGGCCAACGTCCTGACTTTC
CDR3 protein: CASSFLNSGANVLTF

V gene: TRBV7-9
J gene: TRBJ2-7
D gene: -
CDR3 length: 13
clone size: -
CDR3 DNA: TGTGCCAGCAGTCCCGACAGACCGGGAGAGCAGTACTTC
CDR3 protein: CASSPDRPGEQYF

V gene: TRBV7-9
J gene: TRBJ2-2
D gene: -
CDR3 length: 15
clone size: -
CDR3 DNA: TGTGCCAGCACCCCGAGGGGGGAGGACACCGGGGAGCTGTTTTTT
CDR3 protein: CASTPRGEDTGELFF

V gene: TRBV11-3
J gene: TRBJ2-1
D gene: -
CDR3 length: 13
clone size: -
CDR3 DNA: TGTGCCAGCAGCTTTAGGCAGTTCAATGAGCAGTTCTTC
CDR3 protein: CASSFRQFNEQFF

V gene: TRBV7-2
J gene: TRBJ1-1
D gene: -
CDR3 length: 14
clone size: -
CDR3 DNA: TGTGCCAGCAGCTTAGTCAGAAGGAACACTGAAGCTTTCTTT
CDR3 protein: CASSLVRRNTEAFF

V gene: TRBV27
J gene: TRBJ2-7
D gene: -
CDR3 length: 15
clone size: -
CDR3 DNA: TGTGCCAGCAGTTTATCTTCAGCGGGCATATACGAGCAGTACTTC
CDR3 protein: CASSLSSAGIYEQYF

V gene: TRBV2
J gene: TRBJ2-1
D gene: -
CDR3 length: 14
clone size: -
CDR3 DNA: TGTGCCAGCAGGCCCCCGGAGGGGTACAATGAGCAGTTCTTC
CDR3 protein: CASRPPEGYNEQFF

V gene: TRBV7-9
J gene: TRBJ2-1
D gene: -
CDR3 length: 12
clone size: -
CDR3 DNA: TGTGCCAGCAGCTCTCATTCGGGGGAGCAGTTCTTC
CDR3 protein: CASSSHSGEQFF

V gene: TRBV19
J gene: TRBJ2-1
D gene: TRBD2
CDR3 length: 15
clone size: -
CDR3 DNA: TGTGCCAGTAGTATCGCGGGAGGCACCTACAATGAGCAGTTCTTC
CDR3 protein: CASSIAGGTYNEQFF

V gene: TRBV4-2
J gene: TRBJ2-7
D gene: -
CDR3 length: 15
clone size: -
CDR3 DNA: TGTGCCAGCAGCCAAGAAGGCAGGTTGGGGGGTGAGCAGTACTTC
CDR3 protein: CASSQEGRLGGEQYF

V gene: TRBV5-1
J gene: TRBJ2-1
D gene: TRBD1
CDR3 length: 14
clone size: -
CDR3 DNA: TGCGCCAGCAGCCCGTGGACAGGGTCCTATGAGCAGTTCTTC
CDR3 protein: CASSPWTGSYEQFF

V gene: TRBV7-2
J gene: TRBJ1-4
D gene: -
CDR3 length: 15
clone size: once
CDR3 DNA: TGTGCCAGCAGCTTAGTAGGTTCTAAAGGGGAAAAACTGTTTTTT
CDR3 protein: CASSLVGSKGEKLFF

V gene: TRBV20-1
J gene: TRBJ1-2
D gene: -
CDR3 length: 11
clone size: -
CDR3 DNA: TGCAGTGCAGAACAGGGCGCTGGCTACACCTTC
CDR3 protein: CSAEQGAGYTF

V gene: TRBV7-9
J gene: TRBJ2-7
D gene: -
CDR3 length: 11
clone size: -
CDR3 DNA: TGTGCCAGCAGCCTGTCCTACGAGCAGTACTTC
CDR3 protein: CASSLSYEQYF

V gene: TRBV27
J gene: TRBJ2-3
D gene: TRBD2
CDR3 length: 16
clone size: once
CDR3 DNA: TGTGCCAGCAGTTTACCCCCGCTAGCGGGCACAGATACGCAGTATTTT
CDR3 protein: CASSLPPLAGTDTQYF

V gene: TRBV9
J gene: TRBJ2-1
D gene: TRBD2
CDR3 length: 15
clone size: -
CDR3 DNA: TGTGCCAGCAGCGTTAGCGGGAGGAGTCCGAATGAGCAGTTCTTC
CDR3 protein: CASSVSGRSPNEQFF

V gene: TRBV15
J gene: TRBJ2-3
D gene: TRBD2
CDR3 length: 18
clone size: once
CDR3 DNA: TGTGCCACCAGCAGAGATCCGAAGACTAGCGGTAGCACAGATACGCAGTATTTT
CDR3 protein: CATSRDPKTSGSTDTQYF

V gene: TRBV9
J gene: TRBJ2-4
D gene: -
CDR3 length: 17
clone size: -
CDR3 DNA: TGTGCCAGCAGCGTAGAAACAGGGAGTGAGGCAGGGAACATTCAGTACTTC
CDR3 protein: CASSVETGSEAGNIQYF

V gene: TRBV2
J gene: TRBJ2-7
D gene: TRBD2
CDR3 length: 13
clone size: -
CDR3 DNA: TGTGCCAGCCTCAAAGGGGAGGGCCACGAGCAGTACTTC
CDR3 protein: CASLKGEGHEQYF

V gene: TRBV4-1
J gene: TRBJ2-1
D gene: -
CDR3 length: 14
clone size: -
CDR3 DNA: TGCGCCAGCAGCCAAGGTCTACCCTACAATGAGCAGTTCTTC
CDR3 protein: CASSQGLPYNEQFF

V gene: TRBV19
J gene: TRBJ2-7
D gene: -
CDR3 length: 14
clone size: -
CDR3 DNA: TGTGCCAGTAGTCTGGACAAAACCTCCTACGAGCAGTACTTC
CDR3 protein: CASSLDKTSYEQYF

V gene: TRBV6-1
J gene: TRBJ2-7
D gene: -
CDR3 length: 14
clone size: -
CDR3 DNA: TGTGCCAGCAGGAAAAGCGGTGTTCCTTACGAGCAGTACTTC
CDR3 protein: CASRKSGVPYEQYF

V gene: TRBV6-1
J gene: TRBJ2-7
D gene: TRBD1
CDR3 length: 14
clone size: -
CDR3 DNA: TGTGCCAGCAAAGCCGGGACAGGAGCCTACGAGCAGTACTTC
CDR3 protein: CASKAGTGAYEQYF

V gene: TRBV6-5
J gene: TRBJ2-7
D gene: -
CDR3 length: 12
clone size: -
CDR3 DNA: TGTGCCAGCCTGTCCTCCAAATACGAGCAGTACTTC
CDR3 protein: CASLSSKYEQYF

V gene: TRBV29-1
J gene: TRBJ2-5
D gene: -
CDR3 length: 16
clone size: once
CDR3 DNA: TGCAGCGTTGAAGGTTCGTCAAGCGGGTTCGGGGAGACCCAGTACTTC
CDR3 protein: CSVEGSSSGFGETQYF

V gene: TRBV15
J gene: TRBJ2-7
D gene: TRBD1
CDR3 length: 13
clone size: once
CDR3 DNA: TGTGCCACCAGCTGGGACAGGACCTACGAGCAGTACTTC
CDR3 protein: CATSWDRTYEQYF

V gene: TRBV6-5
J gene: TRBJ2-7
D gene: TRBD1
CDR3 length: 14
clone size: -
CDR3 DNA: TGTGCCAGCAGTGAAGACAGGGGCCGTGCCGAGCAGTACTTC
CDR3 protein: CASSEDRGRAEQYF

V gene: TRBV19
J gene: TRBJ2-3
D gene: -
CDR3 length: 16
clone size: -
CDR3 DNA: TGTGCCAGTAACCCAGGCCCCGGGCTACCCACAGATACGCAGTATTTT
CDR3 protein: CASNPGPGLPTDTQYF

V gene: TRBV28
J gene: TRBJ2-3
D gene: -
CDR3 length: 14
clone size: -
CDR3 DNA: TGTGCCAGCAGTTCCAACAGGGGCACAGATACGCAGTATTTT
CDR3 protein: CASSSNRGTDTQYF